This T cell receptor (beta chain) emerged from a study of CD8+CD57+ T cells in acquired aplastic anemia. Study-wide background: The DNA of sorted CD4+ and CD8+ cells averaged 3.2 ug. Whole-study results and caveats: Comparison of patients with controls identified roughly 27 shared CD8+ CDR3 sequences.

According to the study, genomic DNA was the template for TCR beta VDJ and CDR3 profiling. TCRdb independently ran MiXCR on the reads; one entry per CDR3 protein. The data hold 65,000 or so distinct CDR3 sequences, with about 50% observed a single time. CDR3 length equals 14 residues. V was pared by 5 bases and J by 12 bases, with 20 bases between. From germline, CDR1 is MNHNS and CDR2 SASEGT. This clonotype was detected many times. Its cognate antigen is unknown. Input material: sorted CD4+, CD8+, or CD8+CD57+ T cells (not recorded which) from PBMCs. This TCR was sampled from a human donor in good health, serving as a control. This chain joins TRBV6-1 and TRBJ2-1, with D perhaps matching TRBD2 (5 bases). This chain's CDR3 is CASSNGLPPGGQFF. CDR3 coding DNA: TGTGCCAGCAGTAATGGACTGCCTCCCGGAGGGCAGTTCTTC.